A selection of T cell receptor beta chains follows, all from one sample in a study of blood T cell repertoires in COVID-19. Profiling relied on immunoSEQ multiplex PCR, and the TCRdb table lists in-frame clones only, not all of them. The table lists 120,000 to 150,000 clones, 80% of them singletons. Material: peripheral blood. Receptors were obtained from a man in his sixties with active or convalescent COVID-19. The conserved cysteine and the conserved F or W are not part of the CDR3 here. Clone size is given for some rows only: seen once, a few or many times, or a class if the clone is expanded.

CDR3,size,J,V
ASRGTEEVDGYT,few,TRBJ1-2,TRBV5-1
ASAGEMVEQY,NA,TRBJ2-7,TRBV10-3
ASSGGQGAKQF,NA,TRBJ2-1,TRBV2
ASSFGGIGAGVGTDTQY,NA,TRBJ2-3,TRBV5-4
ASSVPRTGSYEQY,NA,TRBJ2-7,TRBV9
ASKPGQGVEKLF,NA,TRBJ1-4,TRBV2
AISQLGREVSDTQY,few,TRBJ2-3,TRBV10-3
ASWDRGEKLF,NA,TRBJ1-4,TRBV27
ASSQGHGSYNEQF,once,TRBJ2-1,TRBV4-3
ASSLQGNYGYT,NA,TRBJ1-2,TRBV27
ASRILGGMNTEAF,NA,TRBJ1-1,TRBV7-2
ASSPTGTVRGYT,NA,TRBJ1-2,TRBV5-5
ASSGGQDRNTIY,NA,TRBJ1-3,TRBV2